This TCR beta chain derives from a study of shared T cell receptors in the human thymus. Profiled with immunoSEQ multiplex PCR; TCRdb holds only in-frame clones, not every one. The sample consists of around 340,000 clones, about 95% of them appearing once. This CDR3 has 16 amino acids. The V end was cut by 3 bases, the J end by 0 bases, with 12 bases between. Germline V gene lookup returns CDR1 LNHDA and CDR2 SQIVND (reference sequence). The TCR originated in a human donor. The sequenced material came from thymocytes. V is TRBV19 and J is TRBJ2-1, with a weak D call TRBD2 (7 bases). Written as DNA, the CDR3 is TGTGCCAGTAGTATGAGGGAGGGGGGCTCCTACAATGAGCAGTTCTTC. Its translation is CASSMREGGSYNEQFF.